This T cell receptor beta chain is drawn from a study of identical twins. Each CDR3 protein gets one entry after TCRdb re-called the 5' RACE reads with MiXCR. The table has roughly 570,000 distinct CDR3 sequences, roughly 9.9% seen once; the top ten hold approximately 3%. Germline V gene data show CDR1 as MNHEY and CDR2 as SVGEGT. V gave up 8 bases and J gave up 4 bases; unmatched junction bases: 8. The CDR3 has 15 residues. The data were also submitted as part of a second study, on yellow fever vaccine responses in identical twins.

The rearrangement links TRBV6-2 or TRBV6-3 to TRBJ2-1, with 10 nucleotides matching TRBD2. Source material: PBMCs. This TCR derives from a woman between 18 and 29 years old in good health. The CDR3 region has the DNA TGTGCCAGCTCGGGGGTAGCGGGAGGTTACAATGAGCAGTTCTTC. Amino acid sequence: CASSGVAGGYNEQFF.